Following are 20 T cell receptor beta chains from one sample sequenced in a study of CD8+ T cells in alopecia areata. Sequencing templates came from extracted RNA that was reverse transcribed into cDNA. The data were produced by immunoSEQ multiplex PCR, yet TCRdb's version contains in-frame clones alone and is incomplete. The sample carries 130,000 or so clones, 40% to 55% recorded once. The sequencing input was NKG2D-low CD8+ T cells sorted from blood. Receptor source: a human donor with alopecia areata.

The rearrangement uses TRBV29-1 and TRBJ2-1; D gene ambiguous. This CDR3 has 13 residues. Germline V gene sequence: CDR1 SQVTM, CDR2 ANQGSEA. With 1 base removed from V and 10 bases from J, the gap between germline ends came to 14 bases. The CDR3 loop reads CSVEGAPEGEQFF. The DNA for the CDR3 is TGCAGCGTTGAAGGGGCGCCGGAAGGGGAGCAGTTCTTC.

The chain links TRBV7-9 to TRBJ2-5, with D perhaps TRBD1 (5 bases). Germline lookup yields CDR1 SEHNR and CDR2 FQNEAQ (reference sequence). This CDR3 region has 14 residues. The V and J ends lost 6 bases and 1 base respectively, with 12 bases between them. DNA of the CDR3: TGTGCCAGCAGAGACGACAGCATCCAAGAGACCCAGTACTTC. As protein: CASRDDSIQETQYF.

This clone turned up a few times. J is TRBJ2-3 and V is TRBV11-2, with D tentatively TRBD2 (7 bases). CDR1 and CDR2 (germline): SGHAT, FQNNGV. This CDR3 region has 18 residues. Trimming stripped 1 base from V and 2 bases from J, with 19 bases between. CDR3 coding DNA: TGTGCCAGCAGCTTAGTACTTTCTCCGGGGGGCTCCACAGATACGCAGTATTTT. Translation: CASSLVLSPGGSTDTQYF.

This clone came up once. This chain joins TRBV5-1 and TRBJ2-1; 7 positions match TRBD1. Germline V gene sequence: CDR1 SGHRS, CDR2 YFSETQ. Trimming removed 3 bases from V and 7 bases from J; junction bases left unmatched: 7. The CDR3 has 14 amino acids. The CDR3 region is CASSSTGILNEQFF. CDR3 in DNA: TGCGCCAGCAGCTCGACAGGGATATTGAATGAGCAGTTCTTC. The full variable domain, its missing parts supplied by reference TRBV5-1 and TRBJ2-1, is KAGVTQTPRYLIKTRGQQVTLSCSPISGHRSVSWYQQTPGQGLQFLFEYFSETQRNKGNFPGRFSGRQFSNSRSEMNVSTLELGDSALYLCASSSTGILNEQFFGPGTRLTVL.

The V gene is TRBV30, the J gene TRBJ1-5; TRBD1 is a possible D gene (5 bases). Germline V gives CDR1 GTSNPN, CDR2 SVGIG (reference sequence). V dropped 2 bases and J dropped 4 bases, with 12 bases sitting between them. CDR3 size: 14 residues. The CDR3 loop reads CAWSPGSGNQPQHF. CDR3 nucleotides: TGTGCCTGGAGTCCAGGGAGTGGGAATCAGCCCCAGCATTTT. Combining the CDR3 with reference TRBV30 and TRBJ1-5 gives the whole variable domain SQTIHQWPATLVQPVGSPLSLECTVEGTSNPNLYWYRQAAGRGLQLLFYSVGIGQISSEVPQNLSASRPQDRQFILSSKKLLLSDSGFYLCAWSPGSGNQPQHFGDGTRLSIL.

The gene calls are TRBV30 and TRBJ2-7; 8 nucleotides align to TRBD1. The ends lost 3 bases at V and 0 bases at J; junction bases unmatched: 1. Per the germline V gene, CDR1 is GTSNPN and CDR2 is SVGIG (reference sequence). The CDR3 extends over 13 amino acids. CDR3 coding DNA: TGTGCCTGGAGGGACAGGGCCTCCTACGAGCAGTACTTC. Encoded protein: CAWRDRASYEQYF.

This clone occurred once. J is TRBJ2-4 and V is TRBV2; maybe TRBD2 (5 bases). Per germline, CDR1 SNHLY and CDR2 FYNNEI. Trimming took 7 bases from V and 0 from J, leaving 16 bases between them. The length of the CDR3 is 16 residues. CDR3 loop: CASKEKGGLAKNIQYF. The CDR3 DNA reads TGTGCCAGCAAAGAAAAGGGCGGGTTAGCCAAAAACATTCAGTACTTC.

The gene calls are TRBV27 and TRBJ2-1; no definite D call. Germline V gene data show CDR1 as MNHEY and CDR2 as SMNVEV (reference sequence). The CDR3 sequence is 11 residues long. Trimming removed 8 bases from V and 10 bases from J, with 12 bases in between. The CDR3 region has the DNA TGTGCCAGCTCCTTTAATGCGGAGCAGTTCTTC. Its protein product is CASSFNAEQFF.

The rearrangement uses TRBV5-1 and TRBJ2-1; D perhaps matches TRBD2 (6 bases). The germline gives CDR1 SGHRS, CDR2 YFSETQ. Trimming stripped 4 bases from V and 13 bases from J, with 12 bases between. There are 11 residues in the CDR3. DNA of the CDR3: TGCGCCAGCAGCGCGGGACCTGAACAGTTCTTC. As protein: CASSAGPEQFF.

The gene calls are TRBV30 and TRBJ2-1; 7 bases are a match to TRBD2. Germline assignment: CDR1 GTSNPN and CDR2 SVGIG (reference sequence). V lost 4 bases to trimming and J lost 5 bases; unmatched junction nucleotides: 8. The CDR3 runs to 14 residues. CDR3 DNA sequence: TGTGCCTGGATGGGGCTAGCGGATAACAATGAGCAGTTCTTC. Its translation: CAWMGLADNNEQFF.

The chain joins TRBV28 to TRBJ1-5, with D perhaps TRBD1 (6 bases). Germline loops: CDR1 MDHEN, CDR2 SYDVKM. The CDR3 has 15 amino acids. The V and J ends lost 5 bases and 0 bases respectively, with 11 bases between them. The CDR3 nucleotides are TGTGCCAGCAGTGTTCAGGGGCTTAGCAATCAGCCCCAGCATTTT. Protein product: CASSVQGLSNQPQHF.

The table lists this clone with a few counts. The V and J genes are TRBV29-1 and TRBJ2-2; D not resolved. Germline V lookup: CDR1 SQVTM, CDR2 ANQGSEA. This CDR3 is built from 13 residues. V was trimmed by 5 bases and J by 0 bases, leaving 7 bases between them. CDR3 protein: CSVFGPNTGELFF. CDR3 DNA: TGCAGCGTTTTTGGTCCGAACACCGGGGAGCTGTTTTTT.

This chain uses TRBV4-1 with TRBJ2-7; D remains ambiguous. The germline V and J ends were trimmed by 0 bases and 3 bases, with 15 bases remaining between them. This CDR3 region has 16 residues. The germline V gene encodes CDR1 MGHRA and CDR2 YSYEKL. The CDR3: CASSQDQAGFLYEQYF. The CDR3 DNA reads as TGCGCCAGCAGCCAAGATCAGGCAGGCTTTCTCTACGAGCAGTACTTC.

This sequence joins TRBV29-1 and TRBJ1-1, with no clear D. The CDR3 loop spans 11 amino acids. The germline gives CDR1 SQVTM, CDR2 ANQGSEA. The ends were cut back, 7 bases at V and 2 bases at J, with 8 bases in the middle. The CDR3 loop reads CSASLNTEAFF. CDR3 nucleotides: TGCAGCGCATCTCTCAACACTGAAGCTTTCTTT.

This clone turned up a few times. The chain joins TRBV28 to TRBJ2-1; 10 bases line up with TRBD2. Trimming cost V 3 bases and J 8 bases; bases outside gene matches: 7. Germline-derived CDR1 and CDR2 are MDHEN and SYDVKM. CDR3 size: 15 residues. CDR3 sequence: CASSLTSGGADEQFF. In DNA form, the CDR3 reads TGTGCCAGCAGTTTGACCAGCGGGGGGGCTGATGAGCAGTTCTTC.

This chain joins TRBV27 and TRBJ2-5, with D unresolved. The germline gives CDR1 MNHEY, CDR2 SMNVEV (reference sequence). Trimming cost V 2 bases and J 5 bases, with 12 bases left between them. This CDR3 is 14 amino acids long. CDR3 bases: TGTGCCAGCAGTTTAGGGGTTTCGGGTGAGACCCAGTACTTC. Translated: CASSLGVSGETQYF.

The chain joins TRBV5-6 to TRBJ2-7; maybe TRBD1 (6 bases). The CDR3 is 13 amino acids. V lost 5 bases and J lost 2, with 11 bases in between. Per germline, CDR1 SGHDT and CDR2 YYEEEE. The CDR3 here is CASRNSGAYEQYF. The DNA of the CDR3 is TGTGCCAGCAGGAACTCAGGGGCCTACGAGCAGTACTTC.

This sequence joins TRBV29-1 and TRBJ2-1; 11 nucleotides align to TRBD2. Per the germline V gene, CDR1 is SQVTM and CDR2 is ANQGSEA. CDR3 length: 16 amino acids. V was clipped by 4 bases and J by 9 bases; unmatched bases: 14. The CDR3 here is CSVVRGLAELTGEQFF. CDR3 DNA sequence: TGCAGCGTTGTAAGGGGACTAGCGGAACTCACCGGTGAGCAGTTCTTC.

CDR3 loop: CASSTPGQGTEQYF. CDR3 in DNA: TGTGCCAGCAGTACGCCGGGACAGGGCACCGAGCAGTACTTC. The rearrangement links TRBV7-2 to TRBJ2-7; 9 bases agree with TRBD1. Germline assignment: CDR1 SGHTA and CDR2 FQGNSA. CDR3 length equals 14 residues. V gave up 6 bases and J gave up 6 bases; unmatched junction bases: 9.

This chain links TRBV4-1 with TRBJ2-5, with D uncertain. V was trimmed by 0 bases and J by 4 bases, leaving 15 bases between them. This CDR3 is 16 amino acids long. In germline, CDR1 is MGHRA, CDR2 YSYEKL. The CDR3: CASSQEPGLIGETQYF. The CDR3 nucleotides are TGCGCCAGCAGCCAAGAGCCCGGCCTTATAGGAGAGACCCAGTACTTC.